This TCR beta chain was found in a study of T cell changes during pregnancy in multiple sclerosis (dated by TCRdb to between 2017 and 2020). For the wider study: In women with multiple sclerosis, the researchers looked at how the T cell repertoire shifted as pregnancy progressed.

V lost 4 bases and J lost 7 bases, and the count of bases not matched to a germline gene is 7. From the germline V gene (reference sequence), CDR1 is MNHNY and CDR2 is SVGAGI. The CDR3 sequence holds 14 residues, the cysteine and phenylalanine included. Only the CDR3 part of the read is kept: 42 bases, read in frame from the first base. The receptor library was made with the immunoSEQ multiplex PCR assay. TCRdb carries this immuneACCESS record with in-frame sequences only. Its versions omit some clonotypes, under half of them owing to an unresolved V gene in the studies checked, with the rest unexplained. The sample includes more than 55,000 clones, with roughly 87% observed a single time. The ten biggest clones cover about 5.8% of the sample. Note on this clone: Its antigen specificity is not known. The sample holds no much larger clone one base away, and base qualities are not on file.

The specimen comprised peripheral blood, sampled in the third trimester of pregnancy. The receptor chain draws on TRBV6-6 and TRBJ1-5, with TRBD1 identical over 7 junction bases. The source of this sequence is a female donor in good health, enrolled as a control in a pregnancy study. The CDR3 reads CASSSRQGRQPQHF. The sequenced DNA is TGTGCCAGCAGTTCCCGACAGGGAAGGCAGCCCCAGCATTTT.